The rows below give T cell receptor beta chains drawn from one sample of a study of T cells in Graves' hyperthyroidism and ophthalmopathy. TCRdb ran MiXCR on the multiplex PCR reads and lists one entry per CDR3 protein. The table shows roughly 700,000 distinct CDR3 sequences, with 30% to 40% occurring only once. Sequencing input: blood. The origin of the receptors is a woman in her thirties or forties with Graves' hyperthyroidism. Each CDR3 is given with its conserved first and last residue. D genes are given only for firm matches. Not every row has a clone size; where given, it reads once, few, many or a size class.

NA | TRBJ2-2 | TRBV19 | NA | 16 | TGTGCCAGTCAAACCAATCAAGGGGTCGGCACCGGGGAGCTGTTTTTT | CASQTNQGVGTGELFF
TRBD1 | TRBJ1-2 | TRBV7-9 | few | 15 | TGTGCCAGCAGCCACCGGGACAGGGAAGACTATGGCTACACCTTC | CASSHRDREDYGYTF
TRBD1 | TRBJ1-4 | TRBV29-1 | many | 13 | TGCAGCGGCTTAGCAGGGGGGGATGAAAAACTGTTTTTT | CSGLAGGDEKLFF
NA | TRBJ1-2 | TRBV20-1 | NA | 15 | TGCAGTGCCGAGGGGGGTGGAGGACTAGACTATGGCTACACCTTC | CSAEGGGGLDYGYTF
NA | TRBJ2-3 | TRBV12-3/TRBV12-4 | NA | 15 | TGTGCCAGCAGTTTAGGTGGGGGGGGCCCAGATACGCAGTATTTT | CASSLGGGGPDTQYF
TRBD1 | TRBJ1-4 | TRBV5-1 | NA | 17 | TGCGCCAGCAGCTTGGCGGGCGCCGGGACAGGGGGTGAAAAACTGTTTTTT | CASSLAGAGTGGEKLFF
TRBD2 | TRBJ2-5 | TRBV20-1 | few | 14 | TGCAGTGCATACGCGACTAGCGGGAAAGAGACCCAGTACTTC | CSAYATSGKETQYF
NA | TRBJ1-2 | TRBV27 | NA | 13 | TGTGCCAGCAGGCCCCAATTTGACTATGGCTACACCTTC | CASRPQFDYGYTF
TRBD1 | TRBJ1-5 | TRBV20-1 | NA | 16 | TGCAGTGCTAGAGACTTAGGAGGGACAGACTATCAGCCCCAGCATTTT | CSARDLGGTDYQPQHF
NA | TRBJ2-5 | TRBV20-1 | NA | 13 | TGCAGTGCTATACAGGGAAACGTGGAGACCCAGTACTTC | CSAIQGNVETQYF
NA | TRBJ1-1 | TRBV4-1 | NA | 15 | TGCGCCAGCAGCCTCAAACAGGCCCGGCACACTGAAGCTTTCTTT | CASSLKQARHTEAFF
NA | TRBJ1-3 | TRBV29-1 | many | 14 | TGCAGCGTTGAAGTACAGCTCTCTGGAAACACCATATATTTT | CSVEVQLSGNTIYF
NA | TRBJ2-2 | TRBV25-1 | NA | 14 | TGTGCCACTGGCCGGCTAGCAGCCACCGGGGAGCTGTTTTTT | CATGRLAATGELFF
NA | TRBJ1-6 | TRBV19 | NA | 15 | TGTGCCAGTAGTTACCGGGAGGCCTATAATTCACCCCTCCACTTT | CASSYREAYNSPLHF
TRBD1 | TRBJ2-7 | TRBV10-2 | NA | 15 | TGCGCCAGCAGTGAGCGGGGGACAGGGTCTCTCGAGCAGTACTTC | CASSERGTGSLEQYF
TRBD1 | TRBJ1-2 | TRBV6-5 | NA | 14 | TGTGCCAGCAGTTACGAGGAGGGGGCGGCTGGCTACACCTTC | CASSYEEGAAGYTF
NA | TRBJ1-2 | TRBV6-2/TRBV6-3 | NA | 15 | TGTGCCAGCAGTTACTCGGAGGGAAGCGACTATGGCTACACCTTC | CASSYSEGSDYGYTF
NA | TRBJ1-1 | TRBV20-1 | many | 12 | TGCAGCGCCCAACCTGAGAACACTGAAGCTTTCTTT | CSAQPENTEAFF
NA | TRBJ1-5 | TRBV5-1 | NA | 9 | TGCGCCAGCAGCTTGCCCCAGCATTTT | CASSLPQHF
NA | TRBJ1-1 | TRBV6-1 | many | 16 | TGTGCCAGCAGTTCAAGGGGACAACGATTGAACACTGAAGCTTTCTTT | CASSSRGQRLNTEAFF
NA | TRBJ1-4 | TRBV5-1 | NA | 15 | TGCGCCAGCAGCTTGTCCCCAGGGCGAGATGAAAAACTGTTTTTT | CASSLSPGRDEKLFF
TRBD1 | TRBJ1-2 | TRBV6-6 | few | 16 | TGTGCCAGCAGTTACTCGAGGGGACAGGCGGACTATGGCTACACCTTC | CASSYSRGQADYGYTF
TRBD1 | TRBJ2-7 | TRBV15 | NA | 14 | TGTGCCACAGACGACAGGGGGCAGTCCTACGAGCAGTACTTC | CATDDRGQSYEQYF
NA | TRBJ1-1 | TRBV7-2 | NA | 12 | TGTGCCAGCAGCTTACCCGACAGTGAAGCTTTCTTT | CASSLPDSEAFF
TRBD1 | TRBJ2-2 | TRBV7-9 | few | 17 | TGTGCCAGCAGCTCACAATCCGGGACAGCTTACACCGGGGAGCTGTTTTTT | CASSSQSGTAYTGELFF
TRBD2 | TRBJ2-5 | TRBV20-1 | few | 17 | TGCAGTGCTAGAGCCGCAGGACTAGCGGGAGTAGCAGAGACCCAGTACTTC | CSARAAGLAGVAETQYF
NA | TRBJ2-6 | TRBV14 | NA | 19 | TGTGCCAGCCTTAAACGGGCGGGCTCCTTACCAACTGGGGCCAACGTCCTGACTTTC | CASLKRAGSLPTGANVLTF
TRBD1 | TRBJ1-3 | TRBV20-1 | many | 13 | TGCAGTGCCTCGACAGGGGGGACAAACACCATATATTTT | CSASTGGTNTIYF
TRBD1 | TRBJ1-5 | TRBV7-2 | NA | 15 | TGCGCCAGCAGCCCCTATGACAGGGGAGATCAGCCCCAGCATTTT | CASSPYDRGDQPQHF
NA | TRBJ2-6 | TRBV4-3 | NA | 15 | TGCGCCAGCAGCCAAGTTGGCCCTGGGGCCAACGTCCTGACTTTC | CASSQVGPGANVLTF
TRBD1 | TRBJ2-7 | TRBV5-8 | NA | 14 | TGTGCCAGCAGCTTAGGGACAGTACTTTACGAGCAGTACTTC | CASSLGTVLYEQYF
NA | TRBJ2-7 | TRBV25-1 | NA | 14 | TGTGCCAGCAGTTTGTTTTCGTCGGGGGACGAGCAGTACTTC | CASSLFSSGDEQYF
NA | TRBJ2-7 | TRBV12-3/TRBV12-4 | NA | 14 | TGTGCCAGCAGTACAGGCTTCTCCTTCTACGAGCAGTACTTC | CASSTGFSFYEQYF
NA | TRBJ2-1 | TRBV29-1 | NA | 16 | TGCAGCGTTGGGGGCGTACGGCTACGGCGACCTAACGAGCAGTTCTTC | CSVGGVRLRRPNEQFF
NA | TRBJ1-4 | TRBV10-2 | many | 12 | TGCGCCAGCAGTGAGGGTAACGGAAAACTGTTTTTT | CASSEGNGKLFF
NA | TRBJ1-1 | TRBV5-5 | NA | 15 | TGTGCCAGCAGCTTGGGGGTTCTCATGAACACTGAAGCTTTCTTT | CASSLGVLMNTEAFF
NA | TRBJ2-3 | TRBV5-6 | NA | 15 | TGTGCCAGCGGCCCTTGGGCTAGCCCGACAGATACGCAGTATTTT | CASGPWASPTDTQYF
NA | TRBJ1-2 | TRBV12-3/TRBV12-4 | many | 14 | TGTGCCAGCAGCACCAGGCCTACTAACTATGGCTACACCTTC | CASSTRPTNYGYTF
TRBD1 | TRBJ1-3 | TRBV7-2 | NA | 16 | TGTGCCAGCAGCTTAGCGGCGGGACAGTTTAGGGACACCATATATTTT | CASSLAAGQFRDTIYF
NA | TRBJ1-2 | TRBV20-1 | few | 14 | TGCAGTGCTGCAGAGGACCGGGACTTCTATGGCTACACCTTC | CSAAEDRDFYGYTF
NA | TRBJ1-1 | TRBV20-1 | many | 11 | TGCAGTGCTAGAGATCATCCGGGAACTTTCTTT | CSARDHPGTFF
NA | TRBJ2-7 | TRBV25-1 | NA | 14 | TGTGCCAGCAGTGCTAATCCTAGCCGCTACGAGCAGTACTTC | CASSANPSRYEQYF
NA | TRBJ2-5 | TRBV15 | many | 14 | TGTGCCACCAGCAGAGATTCCTCCAGAGAGACCCAGTACTTC | CATSRDSSRETQYF
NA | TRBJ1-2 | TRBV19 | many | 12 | TGTGCCAGTAGCTCCCCGGCCTATGGCTACACCTTC | CASSSPAYGYTF
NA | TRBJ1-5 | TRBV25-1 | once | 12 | TGTGCCAGCAGTGGGAGGTCCCAGCCCCAGCATTTT | CASSGRSQPQHF
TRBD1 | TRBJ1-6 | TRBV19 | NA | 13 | TGTGCCAGCCTGGACAGGGATAATTCACCCCTCCACTTT | CASLDRDNSPLHF
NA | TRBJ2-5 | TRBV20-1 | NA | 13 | TGCAGTGCTATGGGGCTATCCGTGGAGACCCAGTACTTC | CSAMGLSVETQYF
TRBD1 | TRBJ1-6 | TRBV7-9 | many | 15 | TGTGCCAGCAGCTTAGGTCCAGGGGGTAATTCACCCCTCCACTTT | CASSLGPGGNSPLHF
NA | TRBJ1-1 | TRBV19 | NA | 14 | TGTGCCAGTAACCCAGATGCGGGGGCGACTGAAGCTTTCTTT | CASNPDAGATEAFF
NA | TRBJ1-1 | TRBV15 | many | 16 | TGTGCCACCAGCAGAGGTAGGCAGGGGCGGACCACTGAAGCTTTCTTT | CATSRGRQGRTTEAFF
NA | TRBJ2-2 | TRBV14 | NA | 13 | TGTGCCAGCAGACTAGCGAACACCGGGGAGCTGTTTTTT | CASRLANTGELFF
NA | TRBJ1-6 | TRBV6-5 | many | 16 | TGTGCCAGCAGTTACAGAGGCAGGGGAGGTCATTCACCCCTCCACTTT | CASSYRGRGGHSPLHF
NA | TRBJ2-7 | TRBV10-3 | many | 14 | TGTGCCATCAAAGGCCAGGGGGGAAACTACGAGCAGTACTTC | CAIKGQGGNYEQYF
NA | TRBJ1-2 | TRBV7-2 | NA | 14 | TGTGCCAGCAGCTTAGTGGCGGGTAACGATGGCTACACCTTC | CASSLVAGNDGYTF
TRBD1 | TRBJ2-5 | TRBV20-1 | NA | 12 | TGCAGCGCGGCAGGGGGCCGGGAGACCCAGTACTTC | CSAAGGRETQYF